This T cell receptor beta chain was sequenced during a study of CD8+CD57+ T cells in acquired aplastic anemia. Genomic DNA acted as the template from which TCR beta VDJ combination and CDR3 sequence profiling were carried out. MiXCR, run by TCRdb on the reads, gives a single entry per CDR3 protein. Altogether about 210,000 distinct CDR3 sequences are present, roughly 33% being singletons, with the ten largest covering about 1.1%. Study-level findings and limits: Patients showed no significant difference from controls in CD8+ Simpson's diversity.

CDR1 is MNHEY, CDR2 SMNVEV, per germline (reference sequence). V lost 3 bases to trimming and J lost 4 bases; unmatched junction nucleotides: 12. The CDR3 is 16 residues long. This clonotype was seen only once. Its specificity is not known. Material: sorted CD4+, CD8+, or CD8+CD57+ T cells (not recorded which) from PBMCs. This TCR derives from a human donor in good health, serving as a control. The chain links TRBV27 to TRBJ2-7; 7 bases match TRBD1. Written as DNA, the CDR3 is TGTGCCAGCAGTTTCGCCATGGGGACAGCCCGATACGAGCAGTACTTC. Its protein is CASSFAMGTARYEQYF.